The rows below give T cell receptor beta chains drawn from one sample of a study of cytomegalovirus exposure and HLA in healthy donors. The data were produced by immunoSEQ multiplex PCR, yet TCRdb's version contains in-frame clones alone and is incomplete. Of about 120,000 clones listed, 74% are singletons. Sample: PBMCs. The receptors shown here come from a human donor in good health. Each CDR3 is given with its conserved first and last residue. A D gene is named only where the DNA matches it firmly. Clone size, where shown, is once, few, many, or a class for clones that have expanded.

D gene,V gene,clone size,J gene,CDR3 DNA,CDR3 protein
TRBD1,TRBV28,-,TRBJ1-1,TGTGCCAGCAGTGGCCAGGGGGCGGGCACTGAAGCTTTCTTT,CASSGQGAGTEAFF
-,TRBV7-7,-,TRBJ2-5,TGTGCTAGCAGCACATGGACGGGGAAAGGGACCCAGTACTTC,CASSTWTGKGTQYF
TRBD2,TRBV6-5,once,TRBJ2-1,TGTGCCAGCAATGGCGGGAGGGATAATAGCGATGAGCAGTTCTTC,CASNGGRDNSDEQFF
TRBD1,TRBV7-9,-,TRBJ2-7,TGTGCCAGCAGCGTGGACAGGCGCGAGCAGTACTTC,CASSVDRREQYF
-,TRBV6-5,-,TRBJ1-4,TGTGCCAGCAGCTACGCCCGGGGAGATGAAAAACTGTTTTTT,CASSYARGDEKLFF
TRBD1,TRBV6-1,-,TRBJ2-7,TGTGCCAGTGCACAGGGGGCGGGGAACGAGCAGTACTTC,CASAQGAGNEQYF
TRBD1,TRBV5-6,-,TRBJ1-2,TGTGCCAGCAGCGCGCGACAGGGGTATGGCTACACCTTC,CASSARQGYGYTF
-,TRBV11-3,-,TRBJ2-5,TGTGCCAGCAGCCCAGGCTCGCAAGAGACCCAGTACTTC,CASSPGSQETQYF
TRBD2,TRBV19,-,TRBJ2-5,TGTGCCAGTTCGCGGGGGGGCAGAGAGGAGACCCAGTACTTC,CASSRGGREETQYF
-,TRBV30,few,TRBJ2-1,TGTGCCTGGAGTTCAAACACGGGACTGCGTCGGAATGAGCAGTTCTTC,CAWSSNTGLRRNEQFF
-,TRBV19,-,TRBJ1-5,TGTGCCAGTTGTCTGGGCCGGTGGAGCAATCAGCCCCAGCATTTT,CASCLGRWSNQPQHF
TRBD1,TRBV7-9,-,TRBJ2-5,TGTGCCAGCAGCTACGAGGGTGACAGGGCCCAAGAGACCCAGTACTTC,CASSYEGDRAQETQYF
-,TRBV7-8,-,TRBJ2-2,TGTGCCAGCAGCTCAAACACCGGGGAGCTGTTTTTT,CASSSNTGELFF
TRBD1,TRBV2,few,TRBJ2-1,TGTGCCACCCGAACGGGACAGAGGTCCTACAATGAGCAGTTCTTC,CATRTGQRSYNEQFF
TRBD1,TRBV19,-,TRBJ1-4,TGTGCCAGTCAAGGGGGCAGTCCTGAAAAACTGTTTTTT,CASQGGSPEKLFF
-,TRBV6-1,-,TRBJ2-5,TGTGCCAGCAGCCACCCGAGGAAAGAGACCCAGTACTTC,CASSHPRKETQYF
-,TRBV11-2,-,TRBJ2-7,TGTGCCAGCCGTTACGAGCAGTACTTC,CASRYEQYF
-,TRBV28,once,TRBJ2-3,TGTGCCAGCAGTTCTACCCGATCGACACTTACGCAGTATTTT,CASSSTRSTLTQYF
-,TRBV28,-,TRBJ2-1,TGTGCCAGCAGTTTCCCCTTGGGTAGCGGACTAACAGGAGAGCAGTTCTTC,CASSFPLGSGLTGEQFF
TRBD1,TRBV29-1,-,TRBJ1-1,TGCAGCGTCGCCGGACAGGGGTACACTGAAGCTTTCTTT,CSVAGQGYTEAFF
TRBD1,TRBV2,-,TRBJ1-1,TGTGCCAGCAGTGGGGACAGGTCCCTTGAAGCTTTCTTT,CASSGDRSLEAFF
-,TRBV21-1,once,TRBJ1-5,TGTGCCAGCAGAGACAGGGAGCTTAGCAATCAGCCCCAGCATTTT,CASRDRELSNQPQHF
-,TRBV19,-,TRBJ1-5,TGTGCCAGTAGTATAGGGACAGACGATCTTCAGCCCCAGCATTTT,CASSIGTDDLQPQHF
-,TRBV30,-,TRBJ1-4,TGTGCCTGGAGTGTACGGGGGGGTGAAAAACTGTTTTTT,CAWSVRGGEKLFF
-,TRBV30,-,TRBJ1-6,TGTGCCTGGAGTAAGGAGGTTACCAATTCACCCCTCCACTTT,CAWSKEVTNSPLHF
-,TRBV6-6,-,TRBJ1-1,TGTGCCAGCAGTTACTCGAGTTCGGGGACGCGGGGTGAAGCTTTCTTT,CASSYSSSGTRGEAFF
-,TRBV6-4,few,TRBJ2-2,TGTGCCAGCAGTGACGGGGAGGAGAACACCGGGGAGCTGTTTTTT,CASSDGEENTGELFF
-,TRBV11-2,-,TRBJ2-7,TGTGCCAGCAGCTTAGATCTCCGGTCCTACGAGCAGTACTTC,CASSLDLRSYEQYF
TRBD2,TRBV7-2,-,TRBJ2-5,TGTGCCAGCAGCTTAGTAGCGGGGGGGCGCGGAGAGACCCAGTACTTC,CASSLVAGGRGETQYF
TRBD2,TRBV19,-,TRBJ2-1,TGTGCCAGTCGGACTAGCGGGGGGCCAGAGCAGTTCTTC,CASRTSGGPEQFF
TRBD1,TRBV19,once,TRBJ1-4,TGTGCCAGTAGTCAACAGGGGGTGGCAACTAATGAAAAACTGTTTTTT,CASSQQGVATNEKLFF
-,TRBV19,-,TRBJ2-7,TGTGCCAGTAGCCGCGGGTCTTACTACGAGCAGTACTTC,CASSRGSYYEQYF
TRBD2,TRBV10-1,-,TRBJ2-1,TGCGCCAGCAGTAAACTAGCGGGAGTTTCCTACAATGAGCAGTTCTTC,CASSKLAGVSYNEQFF
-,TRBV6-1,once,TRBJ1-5,TGTGCCAGCGGACTATCAGGGAGGGCTCAGCCCCAGCATTTT,CASGLSGRAQPQHF
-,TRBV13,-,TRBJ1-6,TGTGCCAGCAGCTTAGGCCATCAGGGTGGGTCACCCCTCCACTTT,CASSLGHQGGSPLHF
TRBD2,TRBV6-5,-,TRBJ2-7,TGTGCCAGCAGCCTAAGCGGGATTTCCTACGAGCAGTACTTC,CASSLSGISYEQYF
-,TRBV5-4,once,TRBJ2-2,TGTGCCAGCAGCTTGGCCGGGAGAGAAACCGGGGAGCTGTTTTTT,CASSLAGRETGELFF
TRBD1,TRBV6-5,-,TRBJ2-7,TGTGCCAGCAGTGGCAGCGGGACAGGGAAGTGGAAGCAGTACTTC,CASSGSGTGKWKQYF
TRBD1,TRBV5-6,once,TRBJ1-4,TGTGCCAGCAGCTTCGACAGGGGGCCTAATGAAAAACTGTTTTTT,CASSFDRGPNEKLFF
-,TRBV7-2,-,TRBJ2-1,TGTGCCAGCAGCTTACACTTCGACCTGGGGGGAAATGAGCAGTTCTTC,CASSLHFDLGGNEQFF
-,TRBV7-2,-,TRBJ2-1,TGTGCCAGCAGCTTATCGCTATCCGACAATGAGCAGTTCTTC,CASSLSLSDNEQFF
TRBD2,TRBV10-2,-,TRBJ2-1,TGCGCCAGCAGTGACCCTGGGACTAACCAAGTAGTACGCGGTCACGTCTATGAGCAGTTCTTC,CASSDPGTNQVVRGHVYEQFF
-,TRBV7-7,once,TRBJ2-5,TGTGCTAGCAGCTTATGGGGGGGCCTAGAGACCCAGTACTTC,CASSLWGGLETQYF
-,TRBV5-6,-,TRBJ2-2,TGTGCCAGCAGTTCTTCCGGGGGCACCGGGGAGCTGTTTTTT,CASSSSGGTGELFF